One and the same sample provided the 31 T cell receptor beta chains below, sequenced in a study of T cell responses to AZD1222 COVID-19 vaccine. The method was immunoSEQ multiplex PCR; TCRdb's version includes in-frame clones alone and lacks a portion of them. The table records roughly 150,000 clones, roughly 90% of them present only once. This sample comprised peripheral blood, obtained 28 days after the second AZD1222 dose. The origin of the receptors is an adult who received the AZD1222 COVID-19 vaccine.

The chain uses TRBV27 and TRBJ1-1, with 9 bases identical to TRBD1. The CDR3 consists of 13 residues. Germline CDR1 is MNHEY and CDR2 is SMNVEV (reference sequence). Trimming removed 3 bases from V and 5 bases from J; junction bases left unmatched: 1. CDR3 residues: CASSFDRGTEAFF. CDR3 coding DNA: TGTGCCAGCAGTTTTGACAGGGGGACTGAAGCTTTCTTT.

This chain joins TRBV21-1 and TRBJ1-2; TRBD1, the table's D call, was not compared with the DNA. TRBV21-1 has pseudogene status. CDR3 length: 16 amino acids. The CDR3 here is CASSKVIAREDYGYTF. The DNA for the CDR3 is TGTGCCAGCAGCAAAGTAATAGCCAGGGAAGACTATGGCTACACCTTC.

The chain uses TRBV6-2 or TRBV6-3 and TRBJ1-4; possibly TRBD1 for D (6 bases). The CDR3 covers 17 residues. Germline V gives CDR1 MNHEY, CDR2 SVGEGT. The ends were cut back, 4 bases at V and 1 base at J, with 16 bases in the middle. The CDR3 loop reads CASSSSGTTITNEKLFF. The CDR3, as DNA: TGTGCCAGCAGTTCCTCCGGGACAACGATAACTAATGAAAAACTGTTTTTT.

The gene calls are TRBV18 and TRBJ2-1; the D is unclear. Germline CDR1 reads KGHSH; CDR2 reads LQKENI. V gave up 2 bases and J gave up 5 bases, with 7 bases separating them. This CDR3 has 13 amino acids. In nucleotides, the CDR3 is TGTGCCAGCTCACCAACGAGTGACAATGAGCAGTTCTTC. Its translation: CASSPTSDNEQFF.

The chain links TRBV13 to TRBJ2-5; no definite D call. Looked up from germline, CDR1 is PRHDT and CDR2 is FYEKMQ (reference sequence). The CDR3 sequence is 14 residues long. V was pared by 3 bases and J by 5 bases, with 13 bases between. The CDR3 DNA sequence: TGTGCCAGCAGCTTCTGGGCCAGTTTGGAGACCCAGTACTTC. This translates into CASSFWASLETQYF.

The V call is TRBV19, the J call TRBJ1-2; D possibly corresponds to TRBD1 (5 bases). V lost 1 base to trimming and J lost 7 bases, with 13 bases between them. This CDR3 has 14 amino acids. Germline V lookup: CDR1 LNHDA, CDR2 SQIVND (reference sequence). CDR3 amino acids: CASSIGGLFLGYTF. For the CDR3, the DNA is TGTGCCAGTAGTATAGGGGGCCTATTCCTTGGCTACACCTTC.

V gene TRBV5-4 combines with J gene TRBJ2-3, with 8 bases aligning to TRBD2. Losses at the gene ends were 4 bases for V and 4 bases for J; bases not matched to a gene: 5. This CDR3 region has 14 residues. Per the germline V gene, CDR1 is SGHNT and CDR2 is YYREEE (reference sequence). The CDR3 reads CASSAGLAPDTQYF. CDR3 sequence (DNA): TGTGCCAGCAGCGCTGGACTAGCCCCAGATACGCAGTATTTT.

Notes on this clone: The junction and the germline gene differ at one end; a read error may be behind it. CDR3 in amino acids: CASSFMFTGDKSPLHF. The DNA of the CDR3 is TGTGCCAGCAGTTTCATGTTCACAGGCGATAAATCACCCCTCCACTTT. V usage is TRBV27 and J usage is TRBJ1-6; possible D gene TRBD1, 5 bases. The CDR3 sequence is 16 residues long. Germline CDR1 is MNHEY and CDR2 is SMNVEV (reference sequence).

This clone was seen more than once but under ten times. The chain joins TRBV27 to TRBJ2-7, with a weak D call TRBD2 (7 bases). V lost 3 bases to trimming and J lost 6 bases, with 15 bases between them. The CDR3 is 14 amino acids. Per germline, CDR1 MNHEY and CDR2 SMNVEV (reference sequence). Here the CDR3 DNA reads TGTGCCAGCAGTTTTCTCAATAGGGGGGGCGAGCAGTACTTC. Translated, it gives CASSFLNRGGEQYF.

The J gene is TRBJ2-2, the V gene TRBV11-3, with D uncertain. The CDR3 is 15 residues long. The germline gives CDR1 SGHNT, CDR2 YENEEA. With 5 bases removed from V and 3 bases from J, the gap between germline ends came to 13 bases. The CDR3 bases are TGTGCCAGCAGCCCCGGGTTGCAGGACACCGGGGAGCTGTTTTTT. Protein sequence: CASSPGLQDTGELFF.

This chain joins TRBV5-8 and TRBJ2-7; TRBD2 is a possible D gene (5 bases). V shed 4 bases and J shed 0 bases, with 20 bases lying between them. CDR1 and CDR2 (germline): SGHTS, YDEGEE. The CDR3 consists of 17 residues. The CDR3 bases are TGTGCCAGCAGCCCCCGGGGTCGGGGAACTATCTCCTACGAGCAGTACTTC. This translates into CASSPRGRGTISYEQYF.

V gene TRBV6-5 combines with J gene TRBJ2-4; TRBD2 might be the D (5 bases). Trimming pared 6 bases from V and 8 bases from J, leaving 14 bases between. Germline V CDR1 and CDR2: MNHEY, SVGAGI. The CDR3 runs 13 residues. The CDR3 loop reads CASRADRLDIQYF. CDR3 in DNA: TGTGCCAGCAGAGCGGACCGCCTAGACATTCAGTACTTC.

The chain is built from TRBV5-8 and TRBJ1-5; D gene ambiguous. This CDR3 spans 14 amino acids. Per the germline V gene, CDR1 is SGHTS and CDR2 is YDEGEE. V was cut by 6 bases and J by 5 bases, with 15 bases left in between. CDR3 bases: TGTGCCAGCATCCCGAGGAGGTTTTATCAGCCCCAGCATTTT. Translated, it gives CASIPRRFYQPQHF.

V gene TRBV13 combines with J gene TRBJ2-7; D is perhaps TRBD2 (6 bases). Germline CDR1 reads PRHDT; CDR2 reads FYEKMQ (reference sequence). The length of the CDR3 is 13 residues. The V gene lost 4 bases and the J gene lost 6 bases, with 13 bases spanning the gap. In nucleotides, the CDR3 is TGTGCCAGCAGCTCGGGAAGGGACTTCGAGCAGTACTTC. This codes for CASSSGRDFEQYF.

The chain uses TRBV4-1 and TRBJ2-1; the D gene could be TRBD1 or TRBD2 (5 bases each). Trimming pared 0 bases from V and 7 bases from J, leaving 19 bases between. This CDR3 has 17 amino acids. Germline CDR1 is MGHRA and CDR2 is YSYEKL. In nucleotides, the CDR3 is TGCGCCAGCAGCCAAGATCAGTCAGCTGGGGACCTTAATGAGCAGTTCTTC. It specifies CASSQDQSAGDLNEQFF.

The V gene is TRBV6-5, the J gene TRBJ1-2, with D unclear. The germline CDR1 and CDR2 sequences are MNHEY and SVGAGI. The V and J ends lost 2 bases and 4 bases respectively, with 14 bases between them. The CDR3 totals 15 residues. The CDR3, as DNA: TGTGCCAGCAGTTACGCGGCAAGCTGGAGCTATGGCTACACCTTC. Translating gives CASSYAASWSYGYTF.

This clone has a single count. This sequence joins TRBV5-1 and TRBJ1-2, with no clear D. The V gene lost 0 bases and the J gene lost 4 bases, with 7 bases spanning the gap. In germline, CDR1 is SGHRS, CDR2 YFSETQ. CDR3 size: 13 residues. The CDR3 nucleotides read TGCGCCAGCAGCTTGGACGGATCCTATGGCTACACCTTC. It is translated as CASSLDGSYGYTF.

The DNA for the CDR3 is TGTGCCAGTAGTAGGGGAGGGGGGAAGCTTGCTGAAAAACTGTTTTTT. The encoded protein is CASSRGGGKLAEKLFF. This chain links TRBV19 with TRBJ1-4, with a possible D match to TRBD1 (6 bases). Germline-derived CDR1 and CDR2 are LNHDA and SQIVND (reference sequence). The V gene lost 4 bases and the J gene lost 7 bases, with 19 bases spanning the gap. The CDR3 runs to 16 residues.

This clone was recorded only once. The J gene is TRBJ1-6, the V gene TRBV28; D perhaps matches TRBD1 (5 bases). V was clipped by 3 bases and J by 1 base, with 10 bases between them. Per the germline V gene, CDR1 is MDHEN and CDR2 is SYDVKM. The CDR3 extends over 16 amino acids. CDR3 region: CASSFGGRSYNSPLHF. As DNA, the CDR3 is TGTGCCAGCAGTTTCGGGGGGAGGTCCTATAATTCACCCCTCCACTTT.

J is TRBJ1-6 and V is TRBV7-2, with D possibly being TRBD1 (6 bases). The germline V gene encodes CDR1 SGHTA and CDR2 FQGNSA. CDR3 size: 17 residues. Trimming removed 5 bases at V and 0 bases at J, with 14 bases between. CDR3 sequence reads: CASSGGGGSSYNSPLHF. The CDR3 DNA is TGTGCCAGCAGCGGAGGAGGGGGAAGCTCCTATAATTCACCCCTCCACTTT.

The chain joins TRBV6-5 to TRBJ2-7; possibly TRBD1 for D (6 bases). V was pared by 5 bases and J by 0 bases, with 14 bases between. Germline V CDR1 and CDR2: MNHEY, SVGAGI. The CDR3 has 15 residues. The DNA of the CDR3 is TGTGCCAGCAGTAAGACAGGTGTGAGCTCCTACGAGCAGTACTTC. Its translation: CASSKTGVSSYEQYF.

This clone showed up just a few times. The chain is built from TRBV11-2 and TRBJ2-7; D is ambiguous. Germline assignment: CDR1 SGHAT and CDR2 FQNNGV. V was shortened by 1 base and J by 6 bases, with 10 bases between the two germline ends. CDR3 length: 13 residues. CDR3 in DNA: TGTGCCAGCAGCTTAGTCAGCCAAGGCGAGCAGTACTTC. Protein: CASSLVSQGEQYF.

This clone was found once. The gene calls are TRBV5-4 and TRBJ2-7; 15 bases align to TRBD2. CDR3 length equals 16 residues. V shed 4 bases, J shed 4 bases, and the junction held 6 bases outside the gene matches. From germline, CDR1 is SGHNT and CDR2 YYREEE (reference sequence). The CDR3 DNA follows: TGTGCCAGCAGCCTAGGACTAGCGGGAGGGGGGTACGAGCAGTACTTC. It yields the protein CASSLGLAGGGYEQYF.

The rearrangement links TRBV19 to TRBJ2-1, with no clear D. V shed 0 bases and J shed 9 bases, with 15 bases lying between them. Germline V CDR1 and CDR2: LNHDA, SQIVND (reference sequence). There are 15 residues in the CDR3. The CDR3 loop reads CASSIEGNRLVEQFF. The CDR3 DNA is TGTGCCAGTAGTATAGAGGGAAACCGCTTAGTTGAGCAGTTCTTC.

The CDR3 DNA follows: TGTGCCAGCAGCCAAGGGACTAGCGGGATCCCAGAGACCCAGTACTTC. Its protein product is CASSQGTSGIPETQYF. This chain uses TRBV3-1 (or the pseudogene TRBV3-2) with TRBJ2-5, with 12 bases aligning to TRBD2. V lost 1 base, J lost 4 bases, and 4 bases stayed unmatched. Germline-derived CDR1 and CDR2 are LGHDT and YNNKEL (reference sequence). CDR3 size: 16 residues.

The chain joins TRBV4-1 to TRBJ2-6; the match to TRBD1 covers 8 bases. V dropped 2 bases and J dropped 1; count of bases not matched to a gene: 13. The germline V gene encodes CDR1 MGHRA and CDR2 YSYEKL. The CDR3 loop spans 20 amino acids. For the CDR3, the DNA is TGCGCCAGCAGCCAACGGGGAGTTAGGACAGGGACTTCTGGGGCCAACGTCCTGACTTTC. The encoded protein is CASSQRGVRTGTSGANVLTF.

The chain couples TRBV4-1 to TRBJ1-6; D may be TRBD1 (5 bases). V shed 1 base and J shed 4 bases, with 8 bases lying between them. The CDR3 spans 15 residues. Germline lookup yields CDR1 MGHRA and CDR2 YSYEKL. CDR3 nucleotide sequence: TGCGCCAGCAGCCAAGCGACAGCTTATAATTCACCCCTCCACTTT. Translated: CASSQATAYNSPLHF.

The rearrangement links TRBV4-3 to TRBJ1-1; 9 bases match TRBD1. The ends lost 1 base at V and 5 bases at J; junction bases unmatched: 5. The CDR3 is 15 amino acids. Germline CDR1 LGHNA, CDR2 YSLEER. The CDR3 protein is CASSQAGTGITEAFF. In DNA, the CDR3 is TGCGCCAGCAGCCAAGCCGGGACAGGGATAACTGAAGCTTTCTTT.

The chain employs TRBV3-1 (or the pseudogene TRBV3-2) and TRBJ2-7; TRBD1 aligns across 8 bases. CDR1 and CDR2 from the germline V gene are LGHDT and YNNKEL (reference sequence). The V segment lost 3 bases and the J segment 4 bases; nucleotides outside the gene matches: 8. This CDR3 comprises 15 residues. The chain's CDR3 is CASSHSFNRGYEQYF. In DNA form, the CDR3 reads TGTGCCAGCAGCCATTCTTTTAACAGGGGGTACGAGCAGTACTTC.

The sample holds one count of this clone. The V gene is TRBV28, the J gene TRBJ1-2, with D unclear. In germline, CDR1 is MDHEN, CDR2 SYDVKM. The CDR3 sequence is 12 residues long. Trimming cost V 10 bases and J 2 bases, with 11 bases left between them. The CDR3 region is CATSRLNYGYTF. CDR3 DNA: TGTGCCACCTCACGACTCAACTATGGCTACACCTTC.

The chain has TRBV7-2 and TRBJ2-5; D is perhaps TRBD2 (7 bases). Germline lookup yields CDR1 SGHTA and CDR2 FQGNSA. Trimming took off 2 bases at V and 4 bases at J, with 20 bases between the two ends. The CDR3 contains 17 residues. CDR3 loop: CASSLTTLGGGGETQYF. The DNA for the CDR3 is TGTGCCAGCAGCTTAACCACCCTAGGAGGGGGGGGAGAGACCCAGTACTTC.